This T cell receptor (beta chain) was identified in a study of T-cell memory formation after mild COVID-19. cDNA libraries for TCR alpha and TCR beta, carrying sample barcodes and UMIs, came from 5'RACE with constant-segment primers. TCRdb recomputed calls from the 5' RACE reads with MiXCR, one row per CDR3 protein. The sample holds hundreds of thousands of distinct CDR3 sequences; under 30% are singletons and the top ten take roughly 14%. The TCR sequence derives from an adult woman who had mild COVID-19 (a few samples of this study predate the infection). Cell type and time point are not known. Sequenced: PBMCs or a T cell subset sorted from them (not recorded which).

CDR3 DNA sequence: TGTGCCAGCAATACAGGGGCGGCTGATACGCAGTATTTT. Protein product: CASNTGAADTQYF. This rearrangement joins TRBV7-9 to TRBJ2-3; 7 bases align to TRBD1. CDR1 and CDR2 from the germline V gene are SEHNR and FQNEAQ (reference sequence). V lost 7 bases to trimming and J lost 6 bases; unmatched junction nucleotides: 7. CDR3 length equals 13 residues.